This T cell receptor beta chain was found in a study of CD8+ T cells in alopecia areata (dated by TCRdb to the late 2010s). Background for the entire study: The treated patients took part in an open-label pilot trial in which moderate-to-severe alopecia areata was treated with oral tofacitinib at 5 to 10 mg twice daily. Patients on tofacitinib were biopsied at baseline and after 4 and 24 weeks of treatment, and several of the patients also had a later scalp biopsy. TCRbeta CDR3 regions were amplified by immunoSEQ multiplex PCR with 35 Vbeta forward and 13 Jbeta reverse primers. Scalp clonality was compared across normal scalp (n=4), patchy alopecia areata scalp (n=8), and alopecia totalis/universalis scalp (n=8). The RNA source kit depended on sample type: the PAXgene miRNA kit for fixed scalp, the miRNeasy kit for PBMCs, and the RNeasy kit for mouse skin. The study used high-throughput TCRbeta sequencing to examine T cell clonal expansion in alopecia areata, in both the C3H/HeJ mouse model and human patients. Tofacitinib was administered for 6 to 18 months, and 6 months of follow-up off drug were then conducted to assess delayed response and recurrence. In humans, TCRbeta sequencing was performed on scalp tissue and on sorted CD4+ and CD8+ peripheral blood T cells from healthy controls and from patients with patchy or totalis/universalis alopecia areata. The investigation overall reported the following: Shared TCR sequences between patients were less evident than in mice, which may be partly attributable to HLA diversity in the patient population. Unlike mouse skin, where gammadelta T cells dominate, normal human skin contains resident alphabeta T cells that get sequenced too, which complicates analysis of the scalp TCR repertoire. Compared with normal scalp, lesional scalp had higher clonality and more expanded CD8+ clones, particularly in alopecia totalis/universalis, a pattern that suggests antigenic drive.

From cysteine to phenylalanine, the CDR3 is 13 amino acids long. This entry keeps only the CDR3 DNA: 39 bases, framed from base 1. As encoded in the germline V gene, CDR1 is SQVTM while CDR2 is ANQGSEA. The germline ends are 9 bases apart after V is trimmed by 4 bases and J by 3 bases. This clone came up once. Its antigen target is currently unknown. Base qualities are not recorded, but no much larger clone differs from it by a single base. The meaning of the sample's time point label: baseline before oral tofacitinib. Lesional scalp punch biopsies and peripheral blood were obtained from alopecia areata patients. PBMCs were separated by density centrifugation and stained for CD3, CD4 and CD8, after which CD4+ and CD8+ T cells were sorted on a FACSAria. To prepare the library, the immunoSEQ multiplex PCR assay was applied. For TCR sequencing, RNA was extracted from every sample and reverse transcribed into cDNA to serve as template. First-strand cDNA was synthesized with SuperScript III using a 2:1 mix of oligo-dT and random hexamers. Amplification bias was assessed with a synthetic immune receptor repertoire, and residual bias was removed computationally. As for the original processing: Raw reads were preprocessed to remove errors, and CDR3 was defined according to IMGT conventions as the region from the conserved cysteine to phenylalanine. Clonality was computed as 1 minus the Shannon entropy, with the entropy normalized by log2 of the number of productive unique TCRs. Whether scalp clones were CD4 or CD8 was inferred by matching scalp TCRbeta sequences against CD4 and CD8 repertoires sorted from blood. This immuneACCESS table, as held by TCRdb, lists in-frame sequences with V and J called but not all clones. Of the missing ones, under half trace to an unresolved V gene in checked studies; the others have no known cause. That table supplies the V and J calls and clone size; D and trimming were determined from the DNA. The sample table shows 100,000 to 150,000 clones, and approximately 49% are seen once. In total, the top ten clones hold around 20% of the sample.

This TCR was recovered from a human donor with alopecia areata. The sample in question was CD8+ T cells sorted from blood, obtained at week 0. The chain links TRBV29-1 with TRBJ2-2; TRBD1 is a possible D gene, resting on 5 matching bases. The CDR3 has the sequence CSVAGWDTGELFF. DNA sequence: TGCAGCGTTGCAGGGTGGGACACCGGGGAGCTGTTTTTT.